This passage covers 16 T cell receptor beta chains from one sample sequenced in a study of cytotoxic CD8 clonotypes in ibrutinib-treated CLL (dated by TCRdb to the early 2020s). The time point label of this sample denotes: 24 months on ibrutinib. Library preparation employed the immunoSEQ multiplex PCR assay. TCRdb took over this immuneACCESS table, retaining in-frame rearrangements with V and J assigned. Such tables are incomplete; in checked studies, under half of the missing clones stem from an unresolved V gene, and the remainder is unexplained. This sample gives tens of thousands of clones in total; roughly 85% of them show up just once. The leading ten clones occupy about two fifths of the sample. This specimen was PBMCs, taken after 24 months of ibrutinib treatment. These receptor sequences come from a human donor with chronic lymphocytic leukemia.

This chain joins TRBV19 and TRBJ2-4; 8 bases match TRBD2. V was clipped by 7 bases and J by 4 bases; unmatched bases: 3. CDR1 and CDR2 (germline): LNHDA, SQIVND (reference sequence). This CDR3 is built from 13 residues. The CDR3 protein is CASKREGKNIQYF. CDR3 in DNA: TGTGCCAGTAAACGGGAGGGTAAAAACATTCAGTACTTC.

This chain joins TRBV4-1 and TRBJ2-2; D is ambiguous. Between the trimmed V and J ends, which lost 7 bases and 6 bases, there was a span of 15 bases. The CDR3 has 14 residues. Germline lookup yields CDR1 MGHRA and CDR2 YSYEKL. The CDR3 loop reads CASTHPLSPGELFF. DNA of the CDR3: TGCGCCAGCACCCATCCACTCTCGCCCGGGGAGCTGTTTTTT.

This clone has more than one count but fewer than ten. The rearrangement uses TRBV4-2 and TRBJ2-2, with D hard to call. The V gene's germline CDR1 is LGHNA and CDR2 YNFKEQ. The V and J ends lost 0 bases and 0 bases respectively, with 2 bases between them. The CDR3 length is 14 residues. Here the CDR3 DNA reads TGTGCCAGCAGCCAAGAACCGAACACCGGGGAGCTGTTTTTT. Residues: CASSQEPNTGELFF.

The rearrangement uses TRBV6-1 and TRBJ1-5; 9 bases match TRBD1. Per germline, CDR1 MNHNS and CDR2 SASEGT. The V gene end was trimmed by 6 bases and the J gene end by 4 bases; junction bases not matched to a gene: 7. CDR3 size: 15 residues. The CDR3 spells CASSGGQGQNQPQHF. As DNA, the CDR3 is TGTGCCAGCAGCGGTGGACAGGGGCAGAATCAGCCCCAGCATTTT.

V usage is TRBV27 and J usage is TRBJ1-1, with D possibly TRBD1 on 6 matching bases. CDR1 and CDR2 (germline): MNHEY, SMNVEV (reference sequence). The CDR3 is 15 residues long. Deletions cut 6 bases from V and 3 bases from J, with 17 bases between. In DNA, the CDR3 is TGTGCCAGCAGCTCGCACAAAACAGGGTACACTGAAGCTTTCTTT. It encodes CASSSHKTGYTEAFF.

The chain carries TRBV27 and TRBJ2-6; D is unresolved. Trimming took 7 bases from V and 4 from J, leaving 8 bases between them. The CDR3 is made up of 13 amino acids. Germline assignment: CDR1 MNHEY and CDR2 SMNVEV (reference sequence). In DNA form, the CDR3 reads TGTGCCAGCAAGTCGTCCGGGGCCAACGTCCTGACTTTC. Its protein product is CASKSSGANVLTF. The variable domain in full, with the rest retrieved from reference TRBV27 and TRBJ2-6, is EAQVTQNPRYLITVTGKKLTVTCSQNMNHEYMSWYRQDPGLGLRQIYYSMNVEVTDKGDVPEGYKVSRKEKRNFPLILESPSPNQTSLYFCASKSSGANVLTFGAGSRLTVL.

This chain joins TRBV27 and TRBJ2-1; D unresolved. Trimming stripped 4 bases from V and 8 bases from J, with 9 bases between. The CDR3 is made up of 12 amino acids. The germline V gene encodes CDR1 MNHEY and CDR2 SMNVEV (reference sequence). The CDR3 nucleotides read TGTGCCAGCAGTTCCCCGTTTCATGAGCAGTTCTTC. The encoded protein is CASSSPFHEQFF.

The chain joins TRBV4-3 to TRBJ2-7; TRBD2 matches at 8 bases. Per germline, CDR1 LGHNA and CDR2 YSLEER. The CDR3 totals 16 residues. With V trimmed by 0 bases and J by 2 bases, 6 bases remained unmatched. The CDR3 DNA is TGCGCCAGCAGCCAAGATTCGGTAGCGGGGCCCTACGAGCAGTACTTC. It codes for CASSQDSVAGPYEQYF.

This sequence joins TRBV27 and TRBJ2-5; no definite D call. Trimming stripped 0 bases from V and 5 bases from J, with 13 bases between. Germline V gene data show CDR1 as MNHEY and CDR2 as SMNVEV (reference sequence). The CDR3 is made up of 15 amino acids. The CDR3 nucleotides read TGTGCCAGCAGTTTATCCGGCTTTAAAGGGGAGACCCAGTACTTC. It codes for CASSLSGFKGETQYF.

The V call is TRBV7-2, the J call TRBJ2-5; TRBD2 agrees at 11 bases. This CDR3 contains 14 residues. V lost 8 bases to trimming and J lost 5 bases; unmatched junction nucleotides: 7. Germline lookup yields CDR1 SGHTA and CDR2 FQGNSA. For the CDR3, the DNA is TGTGCCAGCCGGATAGCGGGAGGGGGGGAGACCCAGTACTTC. Its translation is CASRIAGGGETQYF.

The chain carries TRBV5-1 and TRBJ1-1; perhaps TRBD1 as D (6 bases). Trimming shortened V by 2 bases and J by 4 bases, and 12 bases separated the two germline ends. CDR3 length: 14 residues. CDR1 and CDR2 (germline): SGHRS, YFSETQ. Here the CDR3 DNA reads TGCGCCAGCAGCTTAACAGGGAGGGGCACTGAAGCTTTCTTT. Residues: CASSLTGRGTEAFF.

The genes are TRBV7-9 and TRBJ2-5; D ambiguous. The CDR3 has 14 residues. V was cut by 1 base and J by 1 base, with 7 bases left in between. Germline CDR1 and CDR2: SEHNR and FQNEAQ (reference sequence). CDR3: CASSLGAIQETQYF. Written as DNA, the CDR3 is TGTGCCAGCAGCTTAGGAGCGATCCAAGAGACCCAGTACTTC.

This chain links TRBV11-2 with TRBJ2-2; TRBD1 is a possible D gene (6 bases). CDR1 is SGHAT, CDR2 FQNNGV, per germline. The CDR3 covers 15 residues. The V end was cut by 5 bases, the J end by 3 bases, with 13 bases between. The CDR3 sequence is CASSPEHRDTGELFF. The CDR3 DNA reads as TGTGCCAGCAGCCCAGAACACAGGGACACCGGGGAGCTGTTTTTT.

The V call is TRBV7-2, the J call TRBJ2-7, with D perhaps being TRBD1 or TRBD2 (5 bases each). V was cut by 8 bases and J by 3 bases, with 8 bases left in between. Germline CDR1 is SGHTA and CDR2 is FQGNSA. CDR3 size: 11 residues. CDR3 DNA: TGTGCCAGCGGGACCCACTACGAGCAGTACTTC. This codes for CASGTHYEQYF.

The chain couples TRBV6-5 to TRBJ2-1; 8 nucleotides match TRBD2. CDR3 length: 13 amino acids. Losses at the gene ends were 6 bases for V and 9 bases for J; bases not matched to a gene: 7. CDR1 and CDR2 (germline): MNHEY, SVGAGI. The CDR3 loop is CASSRGGAGEQFF. For the CDR3, the DNA is TGTGCCAGCAGCCGGGGGGGGGCCGGTGAGCAGTTCTTC.

The chain recombines TRBV4-1 with TRBJ2-3, with TRBD1 identical over 9 bases. The junction had 12 bases not matched to a gene; V was cut back by 6 bases and J by 2 bases. The CDR3 totals 17 residues. Germline V CDR1 and CDR2: MGHRA, YSYEKL. As DNA, the CDR3 is TGCGCCAGCAGGCGGGCCGGGACAGGGATTTACACAGATACGCAGTATTTT. Translating gives CASRRAGTGIYTDTQYF.